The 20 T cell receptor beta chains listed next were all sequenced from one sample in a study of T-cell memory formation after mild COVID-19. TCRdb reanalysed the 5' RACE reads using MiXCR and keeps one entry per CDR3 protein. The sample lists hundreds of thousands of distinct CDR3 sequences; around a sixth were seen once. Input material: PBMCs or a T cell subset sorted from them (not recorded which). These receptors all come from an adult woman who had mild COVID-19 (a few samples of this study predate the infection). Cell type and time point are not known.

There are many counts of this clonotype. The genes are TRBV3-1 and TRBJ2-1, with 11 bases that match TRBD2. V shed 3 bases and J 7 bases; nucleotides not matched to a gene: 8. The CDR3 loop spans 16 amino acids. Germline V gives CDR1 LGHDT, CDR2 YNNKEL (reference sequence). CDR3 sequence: CASSHSTSGARNEQFF. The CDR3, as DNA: TGTGCCAGCAGCCACTCGACTAGCGGGGCTCGGAATGAGCAGTTCTTC.

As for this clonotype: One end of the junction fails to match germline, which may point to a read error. The CDR3: CASSLEAGGPNEQYF. CDR3 DNA sequence: TGTGCTAGCAGCTTAGAGGCGGGAGGGCCGAACGAGCAGTACTTC. The genes are TRBV7-7 and TRBJ2-7; 9 bases line up with TRBD2. The CDR3 spans 15 residues. Germline CDR1 SSHAT, CDR2 FNYEAQ (reference sequence). Filled out from reference TRBV7-7 and TRBJ2-7, the complete variable domain reads GAGVSQSPRYKVTKRGQDVTLRCDPISSHATLYWYQQALGQGPEFLTYFNYEAQPDKSGLPSDRFSAERPEGSISTLTIQRTEQRDSAMYRCASSLEAGGPNEQYFGPGTRLTVT.

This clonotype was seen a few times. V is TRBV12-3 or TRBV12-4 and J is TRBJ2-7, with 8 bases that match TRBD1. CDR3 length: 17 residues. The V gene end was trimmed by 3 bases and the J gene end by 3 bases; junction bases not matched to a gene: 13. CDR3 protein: CASSFLASQGGFYEQYF. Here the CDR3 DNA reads TGTGCCAGCAGTTTTCTGGCGTCACAGGGGGGATTCTACGAGCAGTACTTC.

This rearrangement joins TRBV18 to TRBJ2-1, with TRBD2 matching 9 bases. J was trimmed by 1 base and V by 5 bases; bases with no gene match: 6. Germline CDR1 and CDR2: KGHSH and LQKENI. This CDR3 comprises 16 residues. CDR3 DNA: TGTGCCAGCTCATCCCGACTAGCGGAGTCCTACAATGAGCAGTTCTTC. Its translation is CASSSRLAESYNEQFF.

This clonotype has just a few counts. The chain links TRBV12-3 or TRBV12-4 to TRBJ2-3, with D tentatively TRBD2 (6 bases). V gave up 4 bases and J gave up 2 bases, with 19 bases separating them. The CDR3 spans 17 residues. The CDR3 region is CASSSLGPGVITDTQYF. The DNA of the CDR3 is TGTGCCAGCAGTTCGTTAGGCCCGGGGGTAATCACAGATACGCAGTATTTT.

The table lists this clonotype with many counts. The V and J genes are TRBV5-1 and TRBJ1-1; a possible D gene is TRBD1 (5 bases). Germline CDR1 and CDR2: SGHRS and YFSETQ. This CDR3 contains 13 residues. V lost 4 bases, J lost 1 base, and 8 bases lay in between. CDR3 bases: TGCGCCAGCAGCGGACAACCGAACACTGAAGCTTTCTTT. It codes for CASSGQPNTEAFF.

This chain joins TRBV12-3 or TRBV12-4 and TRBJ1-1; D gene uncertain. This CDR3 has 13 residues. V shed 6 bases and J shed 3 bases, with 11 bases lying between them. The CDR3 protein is CASRLNRDTEAFF. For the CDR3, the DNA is TGTGCCAGCAGATTAAATAGGGACACTGAAGCTTTCTTT.

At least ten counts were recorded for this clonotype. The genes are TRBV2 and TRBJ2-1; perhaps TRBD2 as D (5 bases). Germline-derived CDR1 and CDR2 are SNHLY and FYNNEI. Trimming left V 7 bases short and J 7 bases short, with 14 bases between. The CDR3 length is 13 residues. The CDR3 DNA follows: TGTGCCAGCAAGCGAGCACGCGGGAATGAGCAGTTCTTC. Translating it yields CASKRARGNEQFF.

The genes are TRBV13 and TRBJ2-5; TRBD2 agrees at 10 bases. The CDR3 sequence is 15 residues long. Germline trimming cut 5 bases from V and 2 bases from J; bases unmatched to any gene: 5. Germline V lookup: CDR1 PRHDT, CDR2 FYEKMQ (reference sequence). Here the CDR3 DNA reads TGTGCCAGCAGCATCACTAGCGGGGTACAAGAGACCCAGTACTTC. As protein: CASSITSGVQETQYF.

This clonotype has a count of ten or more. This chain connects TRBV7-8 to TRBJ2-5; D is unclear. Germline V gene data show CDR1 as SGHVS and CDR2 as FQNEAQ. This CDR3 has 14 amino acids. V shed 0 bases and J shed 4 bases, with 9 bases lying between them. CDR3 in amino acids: CASSLAGLGETQYF. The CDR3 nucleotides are TGTGCCAGCAGCTTAGCCGGGTTGGGAGAGACCCAGTACTTC.

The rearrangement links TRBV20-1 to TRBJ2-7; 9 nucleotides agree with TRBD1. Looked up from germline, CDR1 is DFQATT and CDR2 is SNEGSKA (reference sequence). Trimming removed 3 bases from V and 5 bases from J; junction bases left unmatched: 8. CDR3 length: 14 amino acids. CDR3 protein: CSASVGTGFHEQYF. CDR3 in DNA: TGCAGTGCTAGTGTTGGGACAGGGTTCCACGAGCAGTACTTC.

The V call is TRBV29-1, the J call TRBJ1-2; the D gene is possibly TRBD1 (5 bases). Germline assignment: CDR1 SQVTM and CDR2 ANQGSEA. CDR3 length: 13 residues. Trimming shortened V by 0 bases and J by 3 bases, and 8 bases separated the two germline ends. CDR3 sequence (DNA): TGCAGCGTTGAAGATCGGGGGTACTATGGCTACACCTTC. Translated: CSVEDRGYYGYTF.

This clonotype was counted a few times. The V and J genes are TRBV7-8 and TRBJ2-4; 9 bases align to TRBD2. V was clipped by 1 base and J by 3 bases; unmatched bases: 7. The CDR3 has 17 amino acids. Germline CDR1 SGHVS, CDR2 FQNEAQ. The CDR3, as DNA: TGTGCCAGCAGCTTAGAAGTTCCAGCGGGGGGCAAAAACATTCAGTACTTC. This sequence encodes CASSLEVPAGGKNIQYF.

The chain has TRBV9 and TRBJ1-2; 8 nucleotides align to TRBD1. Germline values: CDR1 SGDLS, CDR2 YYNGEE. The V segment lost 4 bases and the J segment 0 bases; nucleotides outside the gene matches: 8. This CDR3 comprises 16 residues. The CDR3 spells CASSSNPTGANYGYTF. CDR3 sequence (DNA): TGTGCCAGCAGCAGCAACCCGACAGGGGCTAACTATGGCTACACCTTC.

CDR3 sequence reads: CASSLGTQGDTQYF. In DNA form, the CDR3 reads TGCGCCAGCAGCTTGGGGACCCAGGGAGATACGCAGTATTTT. V is TRBV5-1 and J is TRBJ2-3, with TRBD1 as a possible D gene (5 bases). Germline V CDR1 and CDR2: SGHRS, YFSETQ. The CDR3 consists of 14 residues. V was shortened by 0 bases and J by 5 bases, with 10 bases between the two germline ends.

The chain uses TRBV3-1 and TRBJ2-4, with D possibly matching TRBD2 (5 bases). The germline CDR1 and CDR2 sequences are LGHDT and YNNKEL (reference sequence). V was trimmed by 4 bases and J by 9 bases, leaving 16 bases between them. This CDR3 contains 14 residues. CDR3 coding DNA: TGTGCCAGCAGCCCCGCTAGCTTAGACGGCATTCAGTACTTC. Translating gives CASSPASLDGIQYF.

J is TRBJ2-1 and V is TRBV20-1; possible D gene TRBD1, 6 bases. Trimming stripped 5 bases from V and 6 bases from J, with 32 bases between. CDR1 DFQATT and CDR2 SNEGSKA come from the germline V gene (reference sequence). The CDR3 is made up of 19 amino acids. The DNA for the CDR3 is TGCAGTGCTCGTCCATACCGGGGTAGGGGGATTTTTCACGGCAATGAGCAGTTCTTC. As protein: CSARPYRGRGIFHGNEQFF.

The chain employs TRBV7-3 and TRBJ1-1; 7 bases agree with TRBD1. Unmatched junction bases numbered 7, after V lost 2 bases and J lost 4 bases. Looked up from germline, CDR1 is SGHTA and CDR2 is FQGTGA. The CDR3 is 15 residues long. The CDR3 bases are TGTGCCAGCAGCTTATCAGGGGGTGGGGGCACTGAAGCTTTCTTT. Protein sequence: CASSLSGGGGTEAFF.

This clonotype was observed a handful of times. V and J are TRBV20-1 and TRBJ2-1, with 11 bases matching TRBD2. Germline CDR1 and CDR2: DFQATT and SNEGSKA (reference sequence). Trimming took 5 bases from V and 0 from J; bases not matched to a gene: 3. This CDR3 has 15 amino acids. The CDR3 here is CSAVAGGSSYNEQFF. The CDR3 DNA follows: TGCAGTGCTGTAGCGGGAGGGTCCTCCTACAATGAGCAGTTCTTC.

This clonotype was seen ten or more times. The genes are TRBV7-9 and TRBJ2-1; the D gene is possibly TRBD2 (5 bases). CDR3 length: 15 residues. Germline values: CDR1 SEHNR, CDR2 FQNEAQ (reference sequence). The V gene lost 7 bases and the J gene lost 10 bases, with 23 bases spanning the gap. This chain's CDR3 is CASTQERLALAEQFF. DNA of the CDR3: TGTGCCAGCACCCAGGAACGTCTAGCCCTCGCGGAGCAGTTCTTC.